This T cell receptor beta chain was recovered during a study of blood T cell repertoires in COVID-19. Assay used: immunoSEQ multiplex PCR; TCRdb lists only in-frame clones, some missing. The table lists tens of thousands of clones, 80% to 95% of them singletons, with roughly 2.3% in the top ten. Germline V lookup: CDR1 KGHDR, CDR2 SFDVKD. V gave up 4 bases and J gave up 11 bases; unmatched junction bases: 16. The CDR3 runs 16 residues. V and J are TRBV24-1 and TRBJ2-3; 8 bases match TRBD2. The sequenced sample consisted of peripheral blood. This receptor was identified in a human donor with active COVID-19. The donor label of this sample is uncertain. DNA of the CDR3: TGTGCCACCAGTGACCCTCGGGGGGGCTCTGTAGGGGGGCAGTATTTT. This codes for CATSDPRGGSVGGQYF.